This is a list of T cell receptor beta chains from one sample in a study of T cell responses to AZD1222 COVID-19 vaccine. The data were produced by immunoSEQ multiplex PCR, yet TCRdb's version contains in-frame clones alone and is incomplete. The repertoire consists of fewer than 200,000 clones, with more than 90% occurring once and the leading ten covering roughly 2.5%. Sample: peripheral blood, taken on day 0 of AZD1222 vaccination. These receptors all stem from an adult in good health. Both conserved end residues are trimmed from each CDR3. The order of the fields is V gene, J gene, CDR3 protein.

V: TRBV15; J: TRBJ2-3; CDR3: ATSRGQETPADTQY
V: TRBV6-6; J: TRBJ1-6; CDR3: ASSSHRDLTVTVNSPLH
V: TRBV24-1; J: TRBJ1-6; CDR3: ATRRGGDADPLH
V: TRBV10-3; J: TRBJ1-5; CDR3: AISEGLNSNQPQH
V: TRBV19; J: TRBJ2-1; CDR3: ASSSDRSSYNEQF
V: TRBV19; J: TRBJ2-1; CDR3: ASSDYYNEQF
V: TRBV3-1/TRBV3-2; J: TRBJ1-2; CDR3: ASSLIGTGTGLGGYT
V: TRBV27; J: TRBJ2-2; CDR3: ASSTGQGLPGELF
V: TRBV6-2/TRBV6-3; J: TRBJ2-3; CDR3: ASSDGQGITDTQY
V: TRBV6-5; J: TRBJ1-3; CDR3: ASTPSLGNTIY
V: TRBV19; J: TRBJ1-2; CDR3: ASRGANYGYT
V: TRBV27; J: TRBJ1-1; CDR3: ASSLGREGTEAF
V: TRBV7-9; J: TRBJ2-1; CDR3: ASSSAVNEQF
V: TRBV5-1; J: TRBJ1-3; CDR3: ASSLTGSSGNTIY
V: TRBV28; J: TRBJ1-1; CDR3: ASSGLEAF
V: TRBV5-6; J: TRBJ1-2; CDR3: ATRRDGVDGYT
V: TRBV14; J: TRBJ1-1; CDR3: ASSQDVGNRGRTEAF
V: TRBV6-5; J: TRBJ1-1; CDR3: ASREMGGQTEAF
V: TRBV10-3; J: TRBJ1-5; CDR3: AIGGQGPNQPQH
V: TRBV3-1/TRBV3-2; J: TRBJ2-7; CDR3: ASSQVGLAGTPYEQY
V: TRBV10-2; J: TRBJ2-3; CDR3: ASSWEIDTDTQY
V: TRBV6-5; J: TRBJ2-1; CDR3: ASSYFRPGANEQF
V: TRBV7-9; J: TRBJ1-2; CDR3: ASIPSASNYGYT
V: TRBV4-1; J: TRBJ2-1; CDR3: ASSQEPGLVSEQF
V: TRBV5-4; J: TRBJ1-1; CDR3: ASSPTGQMNTEAF
V: TRBV7-6; J: TRBJ1-5; CDR3: ASSLGQGAYQPQH
V: TRBV6-5; J: TRBJ2-3; CDR3: ASSYYRGEVDTQY
V: TRBV6-9; J: TRBJ1-1; CDR3: ASSSGQNTEAF
V: TRBV7-9; J: TRBJ1-1; CDR3: ASSLAGQWNTEAF
V: TRBV3-1/TRBV3-2; J: TRBJ1-1; CDR3: ASSLMRQGNTEAF
V: TRBV7-9; J: TRBJ1-2; CDR3: ASNPPGGSDGYT
V: TRBV6-5; J: TRBJ2-7; CDR3: ASRLAGEQY